This T cell receptor (beta chain) was identified during a study of T cell changes during pregnancy in multiple sclerosis. V dropped 0 bases and J dropped 1 base, with 9 bases sitting between them. The germline gives CDR1 SEHNR, CDR2 FQNEAQ (reference sequence). The CDR3 has 15 amino acids. TCRdb's table, derived via immunoSEQ multiplex PCR, lists solely in-frame clones and lacks some. The table lists fewer than 55,000 clones, 80% to 95% of them singletons. The chain links TRBV7-9 to TRBJ1-1; the D gene is possibly TRBD1 (5 bases). The source material was peripheral blood. This sequence originates from a female donor with multiple sclerosis, enrolled in a pregnancy study. The DNA of the CDR3 is TGTGCCAGCAGCTTAGCGGGCAGGGCGAACACTGAAGCTTTCTTT. Translating it yields CASSLAGRANTEAFF.